The entry below describes one TCR beta chain. Its antigen is not known. This sample is drawn from a study of identical twins. The CDR3 runs 16 residues. CDR1 and CDR2 (germline): SGHVS, FQNEAQ. The junction had 4 bases not matched to a gene; V was cut back by 5 bases and J by 0 bases. Study results and caveats: Zero-insertion analyses could be partly confounded by invariant MAIT and iNKT cells.

A single record per CDR3 protein comes from TCRdb applying MiXCR to the 5' RACE reads. The sample shows some 240,000 distinct CDR3 sequences, about 10% of them seen only once. Sequencing was performed on memory T cells sorted from blood. The chain uses TRBV7-8 and TRBJ2-6; 7 nucleotides match TRBD1. The receptor was derived from a man in his forties or fifties in good health. In nucleotides, the CDR3 is TGTGCCAGCAGCAGAGGACAGGCCTCTGGGGCCAACGTCCTGACTTTC. Translation: CASSRGQASGANVLTF.